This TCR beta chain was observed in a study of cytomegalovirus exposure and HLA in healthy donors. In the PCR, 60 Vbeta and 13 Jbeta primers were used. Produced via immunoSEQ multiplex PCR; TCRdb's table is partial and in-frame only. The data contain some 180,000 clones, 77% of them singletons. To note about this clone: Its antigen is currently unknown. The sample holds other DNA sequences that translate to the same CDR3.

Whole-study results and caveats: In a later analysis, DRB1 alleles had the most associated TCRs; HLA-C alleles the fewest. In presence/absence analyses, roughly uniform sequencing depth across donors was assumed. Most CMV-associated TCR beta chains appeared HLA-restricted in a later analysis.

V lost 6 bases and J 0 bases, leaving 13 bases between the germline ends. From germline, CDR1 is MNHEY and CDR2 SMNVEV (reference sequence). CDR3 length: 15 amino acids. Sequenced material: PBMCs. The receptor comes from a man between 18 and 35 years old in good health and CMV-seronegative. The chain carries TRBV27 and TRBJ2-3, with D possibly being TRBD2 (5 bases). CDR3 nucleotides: TGTGCCAGCAGCTTTGCGGACTGGAGCACAGATACGCAGTATTTT. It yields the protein CASSFADWSTDTQYF.